A selection of T cell receptor beta chains follows, all from one sample in a study of human T cells and chemical hapten exposure. One entry per CDR3 protein, called by TCRdb with MiXCR from the RACE reads. The sample includes 250,000 or so distinct CDR3 sequences, roughly 8% seen only once; the top ten take about 1.2%. The sample was whole blood, taken in connection with sensitization to the hapten diphenylcyclopropenone (DPC). The source is a man in his late teens or twenties with alopecia areata. Some clones in this sample may be carry-over from other donors' samples. CDR3s include the opening cysteine and the closing phenylalanine or tryptophan. D genes are given only for firm matches. Some rows have no size entry. The others give once, few or many, or a class for an expanded clone.

d_call,v_call,clone_size,j_call,cdr3_nt,cdr3_aa
-,TRBV10-1,few,TRBJ2-7,TGCGCCAGCAGTGAGTCGGGGGGACCCTACGAGCAGTACTTC,CASSESGGPYEQYF
-,TRBV5-4,-,TRBJ2-1,TGTGCCAGCAGCCTCTCTGGGCGGGGAGTCAACAATGAGCAGTTCTTC,CASSLSGRGVNNEQFF
-,TRBV5-1,few,TRBJ1-5,TGCGCCAGCAGCTCCGAGGGTTATCAGCCCCAGCATTTT,CASSSEGYQPQHF
-,TRBV29-1,few,TRBJ1-4,TGCAGCGTCTGGGGTAATGAAAAACTGTTTTTT,CSVWGNEKLFF
-,TRBV28,-,TRBJ2-5,TGTGCCAGCAGTTTTTCGCCAGGGGAAGAGACCCAGTACTTC,CASSFSPGEETQYF
-,TRBV7-2,-,TRBJ1-5,TGTGCCAGCAGCCTAGGGCCAGGGTCCAATCAGCCCCAGCATTTT,CASSLGPGSNQPQHF
TRBD1,TRBV6-5,few,TRBJ2-1,TGTGCCAGCAGTTACGCGGCAGGGGGATCGAGTGAGCAGTTCTTC,CASSYAAGGSSEQFF
-,TRBV19,-,TRBJ2-2,TGTGCCAGTAGGCCGGGACAAAAGAACACCGGGGACCTGTTTTTT,CASRPGQKNTGDLFF
-,TRBV20-1,-,TRBJ1-5,TGCAGTGCCCTTGGAGGGAGCGGGAGCAATCAGCCCCAGCATTTT,CSALGGSGSNQPQHF
TRBD2,TRBV29-1,many,TRBJ2-1,TGCAGCGTCATTCTAGCGGGGGACTACAATGAGCAGTTCTTC,CSVILAGDYNEQFF
-,TRBV6-9,-,TRBJ2-5,TGTGCCAGCTTACCGGCTGGTAAACAAGAGACCCAGTACTTC,CASLPAGKQETQYF
-,TRBV6-5,-,TRBJ1-5,TGTGCCAGCAGTTACCAACCTCTGTGGCCAGACAGAAATCAGCCCCAGCATTTT,CASSYQPLWPDRNQPQHF
-,TRBV5-1,few,TRBJ1-1,TGCGCCAGCAGCGGAAACAGGTGGGGGAACACTGAAGCTTTCTTT,CASSGNRWGNTEAFF
-,TRBV7-9,few,TRBJ2-1,TGTGCCAGCAGCTCAAAGCCTGGTGAGCAGTTCTTC,CASSSKPGEQFF
-,TRBV5-6,-,TRBJ2-5,TGTGCCAGCAGCTTGTTCGGGAAGACCCAGTACTTC,CASSLFGKTQYF
-,TRBV4-1,few,TRBJ1-1,TGCGCCAGCAGCCAGCAGGGTCCCCCTGAAGCTTTCTTT,CASSQQGPPEAFF
-,TRBV12-3/TRBV12-4,-,TRBJ1-6,TGTGCCAGCACTCGGACTGATAATAATTCACCCCTCCACTTT,CASTRTDNNSPLHF
-,TRBV29-1,few,TRBJ2-3,TGCAGCGTTACGGCGCGGGGCTACACAGATACGCAGTATTTT,CSVTARGYTDTQYF
TRBD1,TRBV4-2,many,TRBJ2-1,TGTGCCAGCAGCCCTCCGGACAGGAACAATGAGCAGTTCTTC,CASSPPDRNNEQFF
-,TRBV6-5,few,TRBJ2-6,TGTGCCAGCAGTTATAAAAACACCCGTACTGGGGCCAACGTCCTGACTTTC,CASSYKNTRTGANVLTF
-,TRBV9,many,TRBJ2-2,TGTGCCAGCAGCGTAGTTCTGACAGGAACCACCGGGGAGCTGTTTTTT,CASSVVLTGTTGELFF
-,TRBV7-6,many,TRBJ1-6,TGTGCCAGCAGCTTGAGCTCCTATAATTCACCCCTCCACTTT,CASSLSSYNSPLHF
-,TRBV4-1,-,TRBJ1-1,TGCGCCAGCAGTCCCATCACAGGGAACACTGAAGCTTTCTTT,CASSPITGNTEAFF
-,TRBV7-9,few,TRBJ1-1,TGTGCCAGCAGCTTATTACAGGGTCTGAACACTGAAGCTTTCTTT,CASSLLQGLNTEAFF
-,TRBV25-1,many,TRBJ1-6,TGTGCCAGCAGTGAAAGCGCCTCGGGCAATTCACCCCTCCACTTT,CASSESASGNSPLHF
-,TRBV5-1,many,TRBJ2-6,TGCGCCAGCACATGGACCCCGACAGTGGGTGCGATCGGGGCCAACGTCCTGACTTTC,CASTWTPTVGAIGANVLTF
-,TRBV7-2,-,TRBJ2-3,TGTGCCAGCAGCTCGTCCAGGGCGGGCCTCAAAACAGATACGCAGTATTTT,CASSSSRAGLKTDTQYF
TRBD2,TRBV6-2/TRBV6-3,few,TRBJ2-3,TGTGCCAGCAGTTACTCAACTAGCGGGGGGACTACGCATACGCAGTATTTT,CASSYSTSGGTTHTQYF
-,TRBV4-3,-,TRBJ1-3,TGCGCCAGCAGCCATACCCGGGGGCCTGGAAACACCATATATTTT,CASSHTRGPGNTIYF
TRBD2,TRBV6-4,few,TRBJ2-3,TGTGCCAGCAGTGACTCGGCCGTGACTAGCGGGGCCTTGAAAGATACGCAGTATTTT,CASSDSAVTSGALKDTQYF
-,TRBV6-2/TRBV6-3,many,TRBJ2-5,TGTGCCACCAAACCGACGTACCAAGAGACCCAGTACTTC,CATKPTYQETQYF
-,TRBV10-3,once,TRBJ1-1,TGTGCCATCAGTGAGTCGGCCACTGGCACTGAAACTTTCTTT,CAISESATGTETFF
-,TRBV6-2/TRBV6-3,many,TRBJ2-5,TGTGCCAGCAGCCCATTAGAGACCCAGTACTTC,CASSPLETQYF
TRBD1,TRBV7-2,many,TRBJ1-1,TGTGCCAGCAGAAGACAGGGGACTGAAGCTTTCTTT,CASRRQGTEAFF
TRBD1,TRBV5-5,few,TRBJ1-3,TGTGCCAGCAGCTCTAGACAGGGTTCAGGAAACACCATATATTTT,CASSSRQGSGNTIYF
-,TRBV15,many,TRBJ1-1,TGTGCCACCTCCGAGAAGGGGGGAGCCCTCCGGCCCACTGAAGCTTTCTTT,CATSEKGGALRPTEAFF
TRBD2,TRBV12-3/TRBV12-4,-,TRBJ2-3,TGTGCCAGCAGTTCCGGGACTAGCAGAACAGATACGCAGTATTTT,CASSSGTSRTDTQYF
-,TRBV11-1,many,TRBJ1-6,TGTGCCAGCAGCTTAGCCATGGGGAATAATTCACCCCTCCACTTT,CASSLAMGNNSPLHF
-,TRBV6-6,-,TRBJ2-5,TGTGCCAGCAGTTACTCGGCCTCCCAAGAGACCCAGTACTTC,CASSYSASQETQYF
-,TRBV7-8,many,TRBJ2-5,TGTGCCAGCAGCTTTCCGCCGGGACCACAAGGGGAGACCCAGTACTTC,CASSFPPGPQGETQYF
TRBD2,TRBV2,few,TRBJ2-5,TGTGCCAGCAGTGAGGCTAGCGGGGGGACGATCCAAGAGACCCAGTACTTC,CASSEASGGTIQETQYF
-,TRBV4-3,-,TRBJ2-6,TGCGCCAGCAGCTTAGGGGCGGAGAGCTCTGGGGCCAACGTCCTGACTTTC,CASSLGAESSGANVLTF
-,TRBV5-1,-,TRBJ1-1,TGCGCCAGCAGCGCTCAAGTAATGAACACTGAAGCTTTCTTT,CASSAQVMNTEAFF
TRBD2,TRBV7-3,few,TRBJ2-7,TGTGCCAGCAGCCCGATTGGAGGGGAGGGACCCTACGAGCAGTACTTC,CASSPIGGEGPYEQYF
TRBD1,TRBV6-2/TRBV6-3,-,TRBJ1-1,TGTGCCAGCAGTTCCCCAACCGGGACAGTGAACACTGAAGCTTTCTTT,CASSSPTGTVNTEAFF
-,TRBV11-1,few,TRBJ2-1,TGTGCCAGCAGCTCGAGACTGTACAGGGACAATGAGCAGTTCTTC,CASSSRLYRDNEQFF
-,TRBV7-9,few,TRBJ1-3,TGTGCCACCCGAGGGGTTAGCTCTGGAAACACCATATATTTT,CATRGVSSGNTIYF
-,TRBV20-1,-,TRBJ2-5,TGCAGTGCTACACAACCAGAAGGAGAGACCCAGTACTTC,CSATQPEGETQYF
-,TRBV6-2/TRBV6-3,-,TRBJ2-1,TGTGCCAGCAGTTACACAGGGTTGGGATTCTACAATGAGCAGTTCTTC,CASSYTGLGFYNEQFF
-,TRBV20-1,once,TRBJ2-4,TGCAGTGCTAGTTTTCATTACAGGGAGGGCAAAAACATTCAGTACTTC,CSASFHYREGKNIQYF